Each of the 21 T cell receptor beta chains below was sequenced from the same sample in a study of OX40 agonist ivuxolimab in advanced cancers. Clones were sequenced by immunoSEQ multiplex PCR, and TCRdb holds only the in-frame ones, with some missing. In the table there are fewer than 35,000 clones, 80% to 90% of which are singletons. The input for sequencing was CD4+ or CD8+ T cells sorted from blood, taken in a trial of the OX40 agonist ivuxolimab. These TCRs come from an adult with an advanced solid tumor such as melanoma, head and neck, liver or kidney cancer.

This chain joins TRBV27 and TRBJ2-1; maybe TRBD1 (5 bases). The CDR3 runs to 17 residues. V lost 2 bases to trimming and J lost 1 base, with 15 bases between them. Germline-derived CDR1 and CDR2 are MNHEY and SMNVEV (reference sequence). In DNA, the CDR3 is TGTGCCAGCAGTTTAGGCAGGGTATACCGATCCTACAATGAGCAGTTCTTC. Encoded protein: CASSLGRVYRSYNEQFF.

V and J are TRBV5-1 and TRBJ2-7; D is unresolved. From germline, CDR1 is SGHRS and CDR2 YFSETQ. The CDR3 length is 11 residues. Between the trimmed V and J ends, which lost 3 bases and 5 bases, there was a span of 6 bases. DNA for the CDR3: TGCGCCAGCAGCTACGGTGACGAGCAGTACTTC. Protein sequence: CASSYGDEQYF.

The chain couples TRBV11-2 to TRBJ1-2; 8 bases are shared with TRBD1. Germline loops: CDR1 SGHAT, CDR2 FQNNGV. The J segment lost 10 bases and the V segment lost 1 base, leaving 5 bases of the junction unmatched. This CDR3 contains 13 residues. CDR3 nucleotides: TGTGCCAGCAGCTTAGTGCAGGGGGCGGACTACACCTTC. Translating gives CASSLVQGADYTF.

This chain joins TRBV7-8 and TRBJ2-1; 8 bases line up with TRBD2. The germline gives CDR1 SGHVS, CDR2 FQNEAQ. The CDR3 runs to 15 residues. J lost 2 bases, V lost 5 bases, and 5 bases had no gene match. CDR3 in DNA: TGTGCCAGCAGCCCGATAGCGGGAACCTACAATGAGCAGTTCTTC. Its translation is CASSPIAGTYNEQFF.

Regarding this clone: The germline gene is not matched at one end of the junction; a read error may be the cause. The chain carries TRBV7-7 and TRBJ2-7; D is possibly TRBD1 (5 bases). The germline CDR1 and CDR2 sequences are SSHAT and FNYEAQ (reference sequence). The CDR3 totals 13 residues. This CDR3 reads CASSLLSQGEQYF. CDR3 sequence (DNA): TGTGCTAGCAGCCTCCTGTCCCAGGGCGAGCAGTACTTC.

The chain uses TRBV7-3 and TRBJ2-7; maybe TRBD1 (5 bases). CDR1 and CDR2 (germline): SGHTA, FQGTGA. The CDR3 runs to 15 residues. Trimming took off 3 bases at V and 3 bases at J, with 15 bases between the two ends. CDR3 nucleotides: TGTGCCAGCAGCTTGGGGTTGGGGCAGAACTACGAGCAGTACTTC. Amino acid sequence: CASSLGLGQNYEQYF.

This clone has a handful of counts. J is TRBJ2-7 and V is TRBV7-8; a weak D match, TRBD2 (5 bases). V was cut by 2 bases and J by 4 bases, with 12 bases left in between. The CDR3 runs to 14 residues. In germline, CDR1 is SGHVS, CDR2 FQNEAQ. The CDR3 spells CASSLQDSLYEQYF. The CDR3, as DNA: TGTGCCAGCAGCTTACAGGACTCGTTATACGAGCAGTACTTC.

The V call is TRBV19, the J call TRBJ2-2; 7 nucleotides agree with TRBD1. Germline values: CDR1 LNHDA, CDR2 SQIVND (reference sequence). The V and J ends lost 7 bases and 7 bases, in that order; junction bases with no gene match: 9. The CDR3 loop spans 14 amino acids. The CDR3 spells CASKDREYIGELFF. In DNA, the CDR3 is TGTGCCAGTAAAGACAGGGAGTATATCGGGGAGCTGTTTTTT.

V is TRBV5-4 and J is TRBJ2-3; a weak D match, TRBD2 (5 bases). The CDR3 spans 15 residues. Deletions cut 2 bases from V and 5 bases from J, with 15 bases between. Germline V CDR1 and CDR2: SGHNT, YYREEE (reference sequence). This CDR3 is CASSLGSSRKDTQYF. As DNA, the CDR3 is TGTGCCAGCAGCTTAGGGTCTAGCCGAAAAGATACGCAGTATTTT.

The V gene is TRBV28, the J gene TRBJ2-3, with a possible D match to TRBD2 (6 bases). The V end lost 2 bases, the J end lost 0 bases, and 15 bases lay between the germline ends. CDR1 and CDR2 from the germline V gene are MDHEN and SYDVKM. The CDR3 extends over 17 amino acids. CDR3 protein: CASSLNVGGPSTDTQYF. CDR3 sequence (DNA): TGTGCCAGCAGTTTAAATGTGGGGGGTCCTAGCACAGATACGCAGTATTTT.

The chain is built from TRBV11-3 and TRBJ2-3; D unresolved. Trimming pared 2 bases from V and 0 bases from J, leaving 6 bases between. The length of the CDR3 is 14 residues. In germline, CDR1 is SGHNT, CDR2 YENEEA. The CDR3 DNA follows: TGTGCCAGCAGCTTATTCGGGAGCACAGATACGCAGTATTTT. Amino acids: CASSLFGSTDTQYF.

The rearrangement links TRBV6-5 to TRBJ2-1, with D possibly TRBD2 on 6 matching bases. Germline values: CDR1 MNHEY, CDR2 SVGAGI. The CDR3 totals 14 residues. Trimming took 7 bases from V and 4 from J, leaving 14 bases between them. DNA for the CDR3: TGTGCCAGCACCGAAACCGGGGGTTACAATGAGCAGTTCTTC. This codes for CASTETGGYNEQFF.

This clone was seen a handful of times. The J gene is TRBJ2-7, the V gene TRBV14; D perhaps matches TRBD1 (6 bases). Trimming took off 4 bases at V and 8 bases at J, with 12 bases between the two ends. Germline values: CDR1 SGHDN, CDR2 FVKESK. The CDR3 consists of 12 residues. The CDR3 DNA is TGTGCCAGCAGCCCCACAGGGTTTAAGCAGTACTTC. Protein: CASSPTGFKQYF.

This clone ranks as medium-sized. The chain has TRBV7-2 and TRBJ2-7; no reliable D call. The germline V gene encodes CDR1 SGHTA and CDR2 FQGNSA. Trimming left V 1 base short and J 4 bases short, with 8 bases between. This CDR3 region has 13 residues. The CDR3 nucleotides read TGTGCCAGCAGCTTAGTCAAGGGTTACGAGCAGTACTTC. This encodes CASSLVKGYEQYF.

This chain joins TRBV6-6 and TRBJ2-7, with D possibly TRBD2 on 5 matching bases. CDR1 is MNHNY, CDR2 SVGAGI, per germline (reference sequence). V was clipped by 3 bases and J by 5 bases, with 8 bases between them. This CDR3 has 12 amino acids. The chain's CDR3 is CASSYTRNEQYF. CDR3 coding DNA: TGTGCCAGCAGTTATACTAGGAACGAGCAGTACTTC.

This sequence joins TRBV4-1 and TRBJ1-5; D is unresolved. The V gene's germline CDR1 is MGHRA and CDR2 YSYEKL. V was pared by 3 bases and J by 5 bases, with 11 bases between. The CDR3 is 14 residues long. The CDR3 sequence is CASSQFGGHQPQHF. As DNA, the CDR3 is TGCGCCAGCAGCCAGTTTGGCGGGCATCAGCCCCAGCATTTT.

The chain links TRBV29-1 to TRBJ1-1; D remains unclear. Germline CDR1 SQVTM, CDR2 ANQGSEA. Trimming cost V 4 bases and J 2 bases, with 11 bases left between them. This CDR3 has 13 residues. The CDR3 nucleotides read TGCAGCGTTGCATGGCAGGTTAACACTGAAGCTTTCTTT. It specifies CSVAWQVNTEAFF.

V usage is TRBV11-2 and J usage is TRBJ2-3; 7 bases agree with TRBD2. Unmatched junction bases numbered 14, after V lost 5 bases and J lost 3 bases. Germline V CDR1 and CDR2: SGHAT, FQNNGV. The CDR3 is 17 residues long. DNA for the CDR3: TGTGCCAGCAGCCCTGGAAACGCCGGGAGGCGGACAGATACGCAGTATTTT. Translated, it gives CASSPGNAGRRTDTQYF.

This clone was seen once. CDR3: CASSRTSGGETDTQYF. In nucleotides, the CDR3 is TGCGCCAGCAGCAGAACTAGCGGGGGGGAGACAGATACGCAGTATTTT. The V gene is TRBV4-1, the J gene TRBJ2-3; 13 bases match TRBD2. Looked up from germline, CDR1 is MGHRA and CDR2 is YSYEKL. The CDR3 extends over 16 amino acids. The V and J ends lost 5 bases and 3 bases, in that order; junction bases with no gene match: 5.

The chain uses TRBV29-1 and TRBJ2-2, with TRBD2 identical over 16 bases. The V gene end was trimmed by 7 bases and the J gene end by 3 bases; junction bases not matched to a gene: 5. The CDR3 has 16 residues. Germline V gives CDR1 SQVTM, CDR2 ANQGSEA. In DNA form, the CDR3 reads TGCAGCGGCGGGACTAGCGGGGGGGTCGACACCGGGGAGCTGTTTTTT. Amino acid sequence: CSGGTSGGVDTGELFF.

The DNA of the CDR3 is TGTGCCAGCAGTTCCTCCGACGGCCAAGTCCCGTACGAGCAGTACTTC. Protein sequence: CASSSSDGQVPYEQYF. The chain employs TRBV27 and TRBJ2-7, with D hard to call. Germline V gene data show CDR1 as MNHEY and CDR2 as SMNVEV (reference sequence). V dropped 4 bases and J dropped 4 bases, with 20 bases sitting between them. This CDR3 is built from 16 residues.